The sequence of this T cell receptor (beta chain) was determined in a study of post-analysis software for immune sequencing data. Study in general: Relapsing-remitting, secondary progressive and progressive-relapsing forms of multiple sclerosis all featured among disease courses. General study results and limits: When compared against controls, multiple sclerosis patients showed significantly lower normalized Chao1 diversity. Analysis by F measure revealed that same-batch samples clustered strongly together. Roughly five TRBV segments appeared more often in patients than in controls, and TRBV5-6, TRBV5-1 and TRBV20-1 were among these.

Unique molecular identifiers were built into the TCR beta cDNA libraries. About 500,000 cDNA molecules came from around 0.96 to 9.9 million T cells. TCRdb redid the calling of the PCR reads with MiXCR, one entry per CDR3 protein. Of roughly 600,000 distinct CDR3 sequences in the sample, about 44% were seen once. V was trimmed by 4 bases and J by 0 bases, leaving 10 bases between them. The CDR3 sequence is 15 residues long. On this clonotype itself: The antigen remains undetermined.

The chain carries TRBV12-3 or TRBV12-4 and TRBJ2-1, with D possibly being TRBD1 (6 bases). The specimen sequenced was blood. The receptor was derived from a girl between 5 and 17 years old with multiple sclerosis. In DNA form, the CDR3 reads TGTGCCAGCAGTTGGGCAGGGGTCTCCTACAATGAGCAGTTCTTC. This translates into CASSWAGVSYNEQFF.